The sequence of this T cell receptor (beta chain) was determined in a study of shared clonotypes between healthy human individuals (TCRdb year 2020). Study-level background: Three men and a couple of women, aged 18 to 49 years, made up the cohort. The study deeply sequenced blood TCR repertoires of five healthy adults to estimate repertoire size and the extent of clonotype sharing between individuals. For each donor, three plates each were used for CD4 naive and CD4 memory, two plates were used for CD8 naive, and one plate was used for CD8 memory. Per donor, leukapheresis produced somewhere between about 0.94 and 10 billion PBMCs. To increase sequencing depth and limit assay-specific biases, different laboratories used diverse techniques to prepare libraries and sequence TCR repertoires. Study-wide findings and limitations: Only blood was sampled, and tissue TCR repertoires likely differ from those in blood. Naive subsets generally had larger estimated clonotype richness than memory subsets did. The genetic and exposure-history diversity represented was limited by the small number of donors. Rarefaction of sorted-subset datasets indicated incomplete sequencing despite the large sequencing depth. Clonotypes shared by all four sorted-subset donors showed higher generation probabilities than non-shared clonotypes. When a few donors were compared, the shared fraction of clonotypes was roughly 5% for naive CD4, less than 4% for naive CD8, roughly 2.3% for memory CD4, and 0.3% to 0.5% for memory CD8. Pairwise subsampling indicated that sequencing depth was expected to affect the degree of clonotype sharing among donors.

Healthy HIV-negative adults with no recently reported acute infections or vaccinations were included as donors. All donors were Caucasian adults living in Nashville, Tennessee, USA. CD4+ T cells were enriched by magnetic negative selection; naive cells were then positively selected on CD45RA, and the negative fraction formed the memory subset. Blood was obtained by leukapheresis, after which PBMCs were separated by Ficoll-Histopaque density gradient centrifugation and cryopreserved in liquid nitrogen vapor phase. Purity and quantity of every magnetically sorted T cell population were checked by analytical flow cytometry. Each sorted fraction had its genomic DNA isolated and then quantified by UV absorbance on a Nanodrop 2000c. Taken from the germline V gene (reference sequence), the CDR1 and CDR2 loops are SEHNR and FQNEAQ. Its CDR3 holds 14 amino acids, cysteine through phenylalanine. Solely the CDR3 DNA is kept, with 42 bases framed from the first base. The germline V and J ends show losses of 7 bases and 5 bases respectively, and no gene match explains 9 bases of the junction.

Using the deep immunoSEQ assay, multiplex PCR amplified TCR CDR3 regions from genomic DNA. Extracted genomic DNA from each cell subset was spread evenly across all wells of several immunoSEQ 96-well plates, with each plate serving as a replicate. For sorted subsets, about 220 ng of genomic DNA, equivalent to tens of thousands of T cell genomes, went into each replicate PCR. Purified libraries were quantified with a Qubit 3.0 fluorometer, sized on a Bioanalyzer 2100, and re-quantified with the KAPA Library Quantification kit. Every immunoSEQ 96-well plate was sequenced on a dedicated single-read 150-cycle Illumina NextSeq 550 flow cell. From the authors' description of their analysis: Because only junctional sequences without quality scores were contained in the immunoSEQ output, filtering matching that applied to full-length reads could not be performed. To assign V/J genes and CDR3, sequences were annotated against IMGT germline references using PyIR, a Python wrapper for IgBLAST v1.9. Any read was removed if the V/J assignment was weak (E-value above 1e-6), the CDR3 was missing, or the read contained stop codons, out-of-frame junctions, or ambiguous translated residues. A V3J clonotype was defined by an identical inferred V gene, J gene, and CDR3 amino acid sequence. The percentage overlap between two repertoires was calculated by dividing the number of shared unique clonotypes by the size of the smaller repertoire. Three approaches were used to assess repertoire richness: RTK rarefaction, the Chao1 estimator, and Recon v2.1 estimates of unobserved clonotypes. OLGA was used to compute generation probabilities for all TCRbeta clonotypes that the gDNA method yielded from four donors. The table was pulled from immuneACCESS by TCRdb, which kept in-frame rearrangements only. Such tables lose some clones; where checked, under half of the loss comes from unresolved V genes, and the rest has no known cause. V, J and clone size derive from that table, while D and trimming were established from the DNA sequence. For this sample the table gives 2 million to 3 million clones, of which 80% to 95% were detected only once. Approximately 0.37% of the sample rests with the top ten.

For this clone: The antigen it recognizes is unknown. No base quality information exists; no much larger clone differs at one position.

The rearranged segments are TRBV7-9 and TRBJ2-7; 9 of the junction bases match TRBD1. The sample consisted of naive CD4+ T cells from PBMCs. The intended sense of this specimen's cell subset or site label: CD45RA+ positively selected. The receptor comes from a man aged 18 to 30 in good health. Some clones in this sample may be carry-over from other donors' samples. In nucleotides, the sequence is TGTGCCAGCACGATCCGGACAGGGGACGACGAGCAGTACTTC. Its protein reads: CASTIRTGDDEQYF.